One T cell receptor (beta chain) is described in this entry. The source of the sample is a study of blood T cell repertoires in COVID-19. Study as a whole: Sources were T cells, B-cell-depleted T cells, or PBMCs; the material itself was cDNA or gDNA.

Per the study methods: Reference gene primers were amplified, and this amplification served to estimate nucleated cell counts. Here immunoSEQ multiplex PCR was the method, and the copy in TCRdb shows in-frame clones only, minus some. The V and J calls and clone size were taken over from that table, and D and trimming were inferred from the DNA. The data hold 320,000 or so clones, with more than 75% observed a single time. The TCR comes from a woman under 40 who had recovered from COVID-19. The sample consisted of PBMCs or T cells enriched from blood (not recorded which).

The CDR3 coding sequence is TGTGCCAGCAGTTACCCATCAGGGGATCCTAACTATGGCTACACCTTC. The encoded protein is CASSYPSGDPNYGYTF. The chain links TRBV28 to TRBJ1-2, with D perhaps matching TRBD1 (6 bases). The CDR3 totals 16 residues. Germline V gives CDR1 MDHEN, CDR2 SYDVKM. The germline V and J ends were trimmed by 4 bases and 0 bases, with 15 bases remaining between them.